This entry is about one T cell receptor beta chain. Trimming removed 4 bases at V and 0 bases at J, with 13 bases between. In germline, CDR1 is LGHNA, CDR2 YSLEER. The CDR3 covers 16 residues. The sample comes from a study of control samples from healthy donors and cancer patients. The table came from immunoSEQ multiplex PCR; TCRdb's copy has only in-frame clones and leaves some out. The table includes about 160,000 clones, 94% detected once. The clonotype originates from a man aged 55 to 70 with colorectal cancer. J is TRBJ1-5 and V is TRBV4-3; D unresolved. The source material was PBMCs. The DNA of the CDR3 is TGCGCCAGCAGCCCCAATTCAAAGGGTAGCAATCAGCCCCAGCATTTT. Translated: CASSPNSKGSNQPQHF.